These 28 T cell receptor beta chains share one sample of origin, sequenced in a study of T cell repertoires in cytomegalovirus infection. One entry per CDR3 protein, called by TCRdb with MiXCR from the reads. The sample shows more than 500,000 distinct CDR3 sequences, 15% to 20% of them seen only once. The sample was CD8+ T cells from PBMCs. The receptors come from a human donor in good health (CMV status not recorded). Some clones in this sample may be carry-over from other donors' samples.

V gene TRBV3-1 combines with J gene TRBJ2-5, with TRBD2 matching 10 bases. Germline CDR1 and CDR2: LGHDT and YNNKEL (reference sequence). J was trimmed by 5 bases and V by 6 bases; bases with no gene match: 6. The CDR3 totals 14 residues. The CDR3 is CASSASGRKETQYF. In DNA, the CDR3 is TGTGCCAGCAGTGCTAGCGGGAGAAAGGAGACCCAGTACTTC.

This clonotype came up many times. The CDR3 DNA reads TGTGCCAGCAGCCATCTGCATAATTCCTACAATGAGCAGTTCTTC. Translating it yields CASSHLHNSYNEQFF. The rearrangement joins TRBV4-2 to TRBJ2-1; D gene unclear. The CDR3 is 15 residues long. From germline, CDR1 is LGHNA and CDR2 YNFKEQ. V was trimmed by 3 bases and J by 1 base, leaving 10 bases between them.

This clonotype was observed at least ten times. The chain couples TRBV12-3 or TRBV12-4 to TRBJ1-4, with TRBD1 matching over 8 bases. Trimming cost V 4 bases and J 8 bases; bases outside gene matches: 12. The CDR3 loop spans 16 amino acids. CDR3 sequence reads: CASSSWASGGKEKLFF. DNA of the CDR3: TGTGCCAGCAGTTCCTGGGCCTCAGGGGGCAAGGAAAAACTGTTTTTT.

This clonotype came up many times. This chain joins TRBV7-2 and TRBJ1-5; D is possibly TRBD1 (6 bases). V lost 5 bases to trimming and J lost 1 base, with 9 bases between them. The CDR3 length is 14 residues. Germline V gene data show CDR1 as SGHTA and CDR2 as FQGNSA. The chain's CDR3 is CASSQGSSNQPQHF. As DNA, the CDR3 is TGTGCCAGCAGCCAGGGGTCGAGCAATCAGCCCCAGCATTTT.

Many counts were recorded for this clonotype. This chain connects TRBV7-6 to TRBJ1-1; tentatively, D is TRBD1 (6 bases). The CDR3 is 15 residues long. Germline V gives CDR1 SGHVS, CDR2 FNYEAQ. V lost 4 bases and J lost 2, with 14 bases in between. This CDR3 reads CASSYGRGINTEAFF. In DNA, the CDR3 is TGTGCCAGCAGCTACGGAAGGGGGATCAACACTGAAGCTTTCTTT.

This clonotype was seen ten or more times. V is TRBV4-1 and J is TRBJ2-3; 11 positions match TRBD2. V was clipped by 1 base and J by 2 bases; unmatched bases: 2. The CDR3 sequence is 16 residues long. CDR1 and CDR2 from the germline V gene are MGHRA and YSYEKL. CDR3 DNA sequence: TGCGCCAGCAGCCAAGGGACTAGCGGGTTCACAGATACGCAGTATTTT. The encoded protein is CASSQGTSGFTDTQYF.

This clonotype was observed at least ten times. The chain recombines TRBV7-9 with TRBJ2-3, with TRBD2 matching over 8 bases. V lost 4 bases to trimming and J lost 0 bases; unmatched junction nucleotides: 12. Germline V lookup: CDR1 SEHNR, CDR2 FQNEAQ (reference sequence). The CDR3 runs 18 residues. DNA for the CDR3: TGTGCCAGCAGCTCACCCCGAGGGGTAGCGGGGAGCACAGATACGCAGTATTTT. Translating gives CASSSPRGVAGSTDTQYF.

This clonotype was recorded a few times. The rearrangement uses TRBV29-1 and TRBJ1-2, with TRBD1 matching over 10 bases. After removal of 0 bases from V and 4 bases from J, the junction contained 8 bases not matched to a gene. Germline-derived CDR1 and CDR2 are SQVTM and ANQGSEA. The CDR3 totals 16 residues. The chain's CDR3 is CSVEETDRGPFYGYTF. DNA of the CDR3: TGCAGCGTTGAAGAGACAGACAGGGGGCCATTCTATGGCTACACCTTC.

This clonotype was observed at least ten times. This chain connects TRBV5-4 to TRBJ1-3; the D is unclear. The CDR3 spans 14 residues. The V end was cut by 5 bases, the J end by 4 bases, with 13 bases between. The germline V gene encodes CDR1 SGHNT and CDR2 YYREEE (reference sequence). CDR3 nucleotide sequence: TGTGCCAGCAGTCTCGATCGGGCCGGAAACACCATATATTTT. As protein: CASSLDRAGNTIYF.

This clonotype was recorded many times. The chain uses TRBV4-1 and TRBJ2-1; D may be TRBD1 or TRBD2 (6 bases each). The germline V and J ends were trimmed by 0 bases and 4 bases, with 13 bases remaining between them. The germline CDR1 and CDR2 sequences are MGHRA and YSYEKL. This CDR3 spans 16 amino acids. CDR3 protein: CASSQEGGRKYNEQFF. CDR3 in DNA: TGCGCCAGCAGCCAAGAAGGGGGGAGAAAATACAATGAGCAGTTCTTC.

This clonotype occurred many times. The chain has TRBV7-8 and TRBJ1-1; possibly TRBD1 for D (6 bases). The germline V gene has CDR1 SGHVS and CDR2 FQNEAQ. The germline V and J ends were trimmed by 0 bases and 1 base, with 6 bases remaining between them. The CDR3 is 14 amino acids. The CDR3 nucleotides read TGTGCCAGCAGCTTAGCGGGGGCGAACACTGAAGCTTTCTTT. Protein: CASSLAGANTEAFF.

This clonotype showed up many times. The chain couples TRBV7-9 to TRBJ1-5, with D possibly TRBD1 on 5 matching bases. CDR1 SEHNR and CDR2 FQNEAQ come from the germline V gene (reference sequence). CDR3 length equals 14 residues. Trimming took 6 bases from V and 3 from J, leaving 12 bases between them. In nucleotides, the CDR3 is TGTGCCAGCAGGGGCACAGGAGTCAATCAGCCCCAGCATTTT. Its translation is CASRGTGVNQPQHF.

This clonotype occurred many times. This chain uses TRBV6-1 with TRBJ2-2; D is undetermined. Trimming left V 4 bases short and J 7 bases short, with 4 bases between. Germline loops: CDR1 MNHNS, CDR2 SASEGT. The CDR3 is 11 amino acids. CDR3 nucleotides: TGTGCCAGCAGTGCGTACGGGGAGCTGTTTTTT. Amino acids: CASSAYGELFF.

A few counts support this clonotype. The rearrangement links TRBV14 to TRBJ2-5, with no clear D. V lost 1 base and J lost 3, with 24 bases in between. This CDR3 has 19 amino acids. Per the germline V gene, CDR1 is SGHDN and CDR2 is FVKESK. The CDR3 DNA sequence: TGTGCCAGCAGCCAAGGTAGTTGGAGCCGACGAAGTAAAGAAGAGACCCAGTACTTC. Its translation is CASSQGSWSRRSKEETQYF.

On this clonotype itself: Given the absence of the conserved phenylalanine or tryptophan at the CDR3 end, a read error is likely. This chain connects TRBV24-1 to TRBJ2-5; D unclear. CDR1 and CDR2 (germline): KGHDR, SFDVKD. V lost 4 bases and J 9 bases, leaving 8 bases between the germline ends. The CDR3 contains 11 residues. This chain's CDR3 is CATSDPVAQYL. As DNA, the CDR3 is TGTGCCACCAGTGACCCGGTCGCCCAGTACTTA.

This clonotype showed up many times. CDR3 DNA: TGTGCCAGCGGCAGGGAAATGGGAGAGACCCAGTACTTC. Protein product: CASGREMGETQYF. J is TRBJ2-5 and V is TRBV7-3; D might be TRBD1 (5 bases). CDR1 and CDR2 from the germline V gene are SGHTA and FQGTGA. V lost 8 bases and J 4 bases, leaving 14 bases between the germline ends. The CDR3 has 13 residues.

On this clonotype: A read error may be the cause here, since a much bigger clone is one base away. The chain is built from TRBV7-2 and TRBJ1-2; D call uncertain. The germline V and J ends were trimmed by 0 bases and 1 base, with 12 bases remaining between them. Germline-derived CDR1 and CDR2 are SGHTA and FQGNSA. The CDR3 contains 16 residues. The CDR3 loop is CASSLAGQESNYGYTF. In nucleotides, the CDR3 is TGTGCCAGCAGCTTAGCTGGCCAGGAAAGTAACTATGGCTACACCTTC.

This clonotype was seen ten or more times. The chain couples TRBV2 to TRBJ1-4; D is unresolved. Trimming stripped 3 bases from V and 0 bases from J, with 5 bases between. Germline loops: CDR1 SNHLY, CDR2 FYNNEI. The CDR3 totals 14 residues. CDR3: CASSDPATNEKLFF. Here the CDR3 DNA reads TGTGCCAGCAGTGATCCTGCAACTAATGAAAAACTGTTTTTT.

In DNA, the CDR3 is TGTGCCAGCAGTCAGAATATGGATTTTAACGAGCAGTACTTC. This sequence encodes CASSQNMDFNEQYF. J is TRBJ2-7 and V is TRBV5-4; no definite D call. The V and J ends lost 5 bases and 5 bases respectively, with 17 bases between them. This CDR3 has 14 amino acids. The germline V gene has CDR1 SGHNT and CDR2 YYREEE (reference sequence).

Of note for this clonotype: This sequence may be a read error, since a much larger clone differs from it by one base. J is TRBJ1-5 and V is TRBV28, with D unclear. The CDR3 extends over 13 amino acids. The V gene lost 8 bases and the J gene lost 4 bases, with 12 bases spanning the gap. CDR1 and CDR2 (germline): MDHEN, SYDVKM. The DNA for the CDR3 is TGTGCCAGCCGCTTGACTCCTAATCAGCCCCAGCATTTT. Translation gives CASRLTPNQPQHF.

This clonotype occurred once. This clone may be a read error of a much larger clone one base away. The CDR3 carries no conserved terminal phenylalanine or tryptophan, so it likely arises from a read error. This chain links TRBV7-4 with TRBJ1-1, with D tentatively TRBD1 (6 bases). The CDR3 is 18 amino acids. The ends were cut back, 3 bases at V and 0 bases at J, with 20 bases in the middle. The germline V gene has CDR1 SGHVT and CDR2 SQSDAQ. The CDR3 region is CASSFLLRTEKMNTEAFL. CDR3 DNA sequence: TGTGCCAGCAGCTTCCTTCTCAGGACAGAAAAAATGAACACTGAAGCTTTCCTT.

The gene calls are TRBV24-1 and TRBJ2-1; D gene unclear. Trimming cost V 3 bases and J 9 bases, with 14 bases left between them. This CDR3 has 14 amino acids. CDR1 is KGHDR, CDR2 SFDVKD, per germline. CDR3 coding DNA: TGTGCCACCAGTGATCCACCCTCCAGCACTGAGCAGTTCTTC. It encodes CATSDPPSSTEQFF.

This clonotype appeared many times. This sequence joins TRBV27 and TRBJ2-3; 11 bases are a match to TRBD2. The ends lost 2 bases at V and 0 bases at J; junction bases unmatched: 4. The V gene's germline CDR1 is MNHEY and CDR2 SMNVEV (reference sequence). This CDR3 spans 17 amino acids. The CDR3: CASSLVAGGRSTDTQYF. CDR3 coding DNA: TGTGCCAGCAGTTTAGTAGCGGGAGGGCGGAGCACAGATACGCAGTATTTT.

This clonotype was detected a few times. This chain links TRBV14 with TRBJ2-1; the D is unclear. V dropped 0 bases and J dropped 8 bases, with 8 bases sitting between them. CDR1 is SGHDN and CDR2 is FVKESK in the germline V gene. The CDR3 contains 13 residues. The CDR3 DNA follows: TGTGCCAGCAGCCAAGATTGGGCAGATGAGCAGTTCTTC. This encodes CASSQDWADEQFF.

This clonotype was counted at least ten times. The chain carries TRBV7-9 and TRBJ2-1, with D possibly TRBD1 on 8 matching bases. V lost 5 bases to trimming and J lost 0 bases, with 14 bases between them. This CDR3 is built from 16 residues. CDR1 and CDR2 from the germline V gene are SEHNR and FQNEAQ (reference sequence). The chain's CDR3 is CASSPYRGGSYNEQFF. In DNA, the CDR3 is TGTGCCAGCAGCCCCTACAGGGGGGGCTCCTACAATGAGCAGTTCTTC.

This clonotype was seen at least ten times. The CDR3 nucleotides are TGTGCCAGCAGCCCGACAGAGATGAACACTGAAGCTTTCTTT. This gives the protein CASSPTEMNTEAFF. This rearrangement joins TRBV7-9 to TRBJ1-1, with TRBD1 as a possible D gene (5 bases). Trimming took 5 bases from V and 0 from J, leaving 10 bases between them. The CDR3 covers 14 residues. From germline, CDR1 is SEHNR and CDR2 FQNEAQ (reference sequence).

This clonotype was counted between two and nine times. The chain carries TRBV2 and TRBJ2-7, with D maybe TRBD2 (7 bases). V dropped 4 bases and J dropped 5 bases, with 21 bases sitting between them. The CDR3 spans 16 residues. The germline V gene has CDR1 SNHLY and CDR2 FYNNEI. CDR3: CASSGPLLGGLDEQYF. For the CDR3, the DNA is TGTGCCAGCAGTGGACCCTTACTGGGGGGGCTCGACGAGCAGTACTTC.

The chain uses TRBV5-4 and TRBJ1-1; unclear D gene. This CDR3 region has 14 residues. Germline assignment: CDR1 SGHNT and CDR2 YYREEE (reference sequence). V lost 3 bases to trimming and J lost 5 bases, with 14 bases between them. The CDR3 here is CASSYGEVGTEAFF. CDR3 nucleotides: TGTGCCAGCAGCTACGGGGAGGTAGGAACTGAAGCTTTCTTT.